This T cell receptor (beta chain) appears in the sequencing data of a study of blood T cell repertoires in COVID-19. Study overall: The samples span acute and convalescent COVID-19 from the United States, Italy and Spain. In each case, the material was cDNA or gDNA derived from T cells, B-cell-depleted T cells, or PBMCs.

The length of the CDR3 is 13 residues. V was pared by 2 bases and J by 7 bases, with 13 bases between. Germline CDR1 reads SGDLS; CDR2 reads YYNGEE. In the authors' methods: Amplifying reference gene primers gave estimates of nucleated cell counts. TCRdb's copy holds only in-frame clones and misses some; the assay was immunoSEQ multiplex PCR. Clonal size and the V and J genes are those of that table, whereas D and trimming came from the DNA. The data contain roughly 16,000 clones, less than 90% of them singletons. Enrolled during active infection, Seattle patients were then followed longitudinally. The source material was peripheral blood. This chain connects TRBV9 to TRBJ2-7; D is unresolved. The TCR sequence derives from a woman aged 80 or over with COVID-19, enrolled during active disease. The CDR3 sequence: CASSVLIGSEQYF. CDR3 coding DNA: TGTGCCAGCAGCGTCCTGATCGGTTCGGAGCAGTACTTC.